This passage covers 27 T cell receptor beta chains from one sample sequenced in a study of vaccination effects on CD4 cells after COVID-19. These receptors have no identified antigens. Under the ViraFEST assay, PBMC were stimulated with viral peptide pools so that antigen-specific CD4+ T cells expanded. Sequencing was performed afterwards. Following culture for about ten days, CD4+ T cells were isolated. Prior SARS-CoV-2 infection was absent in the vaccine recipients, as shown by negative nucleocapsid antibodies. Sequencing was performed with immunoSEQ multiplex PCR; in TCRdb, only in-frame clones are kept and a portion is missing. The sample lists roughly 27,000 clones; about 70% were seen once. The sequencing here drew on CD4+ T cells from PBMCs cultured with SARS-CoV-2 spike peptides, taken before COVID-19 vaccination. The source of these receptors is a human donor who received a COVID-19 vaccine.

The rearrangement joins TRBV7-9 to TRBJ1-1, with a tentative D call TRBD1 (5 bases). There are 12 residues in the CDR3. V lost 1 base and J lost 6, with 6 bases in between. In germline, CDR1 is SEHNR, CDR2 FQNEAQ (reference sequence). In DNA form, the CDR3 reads TGTGCCAGCAGCTTAGAACAGGCTGAAGCTTTCTTT. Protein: CASSLEQAEAFF.

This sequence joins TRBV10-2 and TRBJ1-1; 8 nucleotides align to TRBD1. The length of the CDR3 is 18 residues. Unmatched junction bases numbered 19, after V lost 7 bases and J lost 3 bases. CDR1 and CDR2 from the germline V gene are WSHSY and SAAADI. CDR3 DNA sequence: TGCGCCAGCACCCGATATTCCCAGGGGGCCGCTGGGGACACTGAAGCTTTCTTT. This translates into CASTRYSQGAAGDTEAFF.

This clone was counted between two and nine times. The CDR3 protein is CASSDVGGAFSGELFF. The CDR3 DNA is TGTGCCAGCAGTGACGTCGGGGGGGCCTTTTCCGGGGAGCTGTTTTTT. The chain carries TRBV25-1 and TRBJ2-2; 8 bases line up with TRBD2. The CDR3 is made up of 16 amino acids. V gave up 3 bases and J gave up 6 bases; unmatched junction bases: 9. Germline lookup yields CDR1 MGHDK and CDR2 SYGVNS.

The CDR3 here is CASSLFPSSDNEQFF. CDR3 nucleotides: TGTGCCAGCAGCTTATTTCCTAGCTCTGACAATGAGCAGTTCTTC. This chain joins TRBV7-8 and TRBJ2-1; TRBD2 is a possible D gene (5 bases). This CDR3 region has 15 residues. The germline CDR1 and CDR2 sequences are SGHVS and FQNEAQ. The V and J ends lost 2 bases and 5 bases respectively, with 13 bases between them.

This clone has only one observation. In nucleotides, the CDR3 is TGCAGTGCTAGTGCCTTATATGGCTACACCTTC. Translating it yields CSASALYGYTF. The V and J genes are TRBV20-1 and TRBJ1-2, with D unclear. CDR1 and CDR2 (germline): DFQATT, SNEGSKA (reference sequence). V shed 3 bases and J shed 5 bases, with 7 bases lying between them. CDR3 size: 11 residues.

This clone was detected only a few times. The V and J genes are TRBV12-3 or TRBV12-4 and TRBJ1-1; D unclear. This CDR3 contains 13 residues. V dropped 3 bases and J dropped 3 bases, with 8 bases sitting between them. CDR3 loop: CASSLGSYTEAFF. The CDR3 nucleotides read TGTGCCAGCAGTTTGGGGTCGTACACTGAAGCTTTCTTT.

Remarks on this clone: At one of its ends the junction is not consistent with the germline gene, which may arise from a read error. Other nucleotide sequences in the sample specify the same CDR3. CDR3 sequence reads: CASSLVSGRLTDTQYF. For the CDR3, the DNA is TGCGCCAGCAGCTTAGTGAGCGGGAGGCTCACAGATACGCAGTATTTT. V gene TRBV7-9 combines with J gene TRBJ2-3; the match to TRBD2 covers 9 bases. The CDR3 has 16 residues. Germline-derived CDR1 and CDR2 are SEHNR and FQNEAQ (reference sequence).

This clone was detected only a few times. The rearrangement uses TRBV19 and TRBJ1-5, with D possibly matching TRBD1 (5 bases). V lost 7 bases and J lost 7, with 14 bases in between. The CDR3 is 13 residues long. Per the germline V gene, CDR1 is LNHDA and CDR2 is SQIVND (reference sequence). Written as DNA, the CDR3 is TGTGCCAGTACCAGGGAAAGTGGACAGCCCCAGCATTTT. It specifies CASTRESGQPQHF.

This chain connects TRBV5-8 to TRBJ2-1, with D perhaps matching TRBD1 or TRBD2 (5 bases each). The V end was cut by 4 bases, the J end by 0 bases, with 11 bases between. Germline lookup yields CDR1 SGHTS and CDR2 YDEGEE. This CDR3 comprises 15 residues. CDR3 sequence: CASSLSGTSYNEQFF. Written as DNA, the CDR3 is TGTGCCAGCAGCCTGTCTGGGACCTCCTACAATGAGCAGTTCTTC.

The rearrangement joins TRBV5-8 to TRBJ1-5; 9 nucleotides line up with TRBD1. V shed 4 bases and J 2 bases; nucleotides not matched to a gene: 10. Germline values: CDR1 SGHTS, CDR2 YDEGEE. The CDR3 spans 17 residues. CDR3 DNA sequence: TGTGCCAGCAGCAGGCGGACAGGGGCGGGAGGCAATCAGCCCCAGCATTTT. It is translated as CASSRRTGAGGNQPQHF.

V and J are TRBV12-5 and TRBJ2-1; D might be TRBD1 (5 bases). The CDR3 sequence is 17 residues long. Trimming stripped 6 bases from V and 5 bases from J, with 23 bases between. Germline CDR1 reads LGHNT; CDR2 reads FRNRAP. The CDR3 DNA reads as TGTGCTAGTGGGATGGGGTATTATGGACAAACAAACAATGAGCAGTTCTTC. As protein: CASGMGYYGQTNNEQFF.

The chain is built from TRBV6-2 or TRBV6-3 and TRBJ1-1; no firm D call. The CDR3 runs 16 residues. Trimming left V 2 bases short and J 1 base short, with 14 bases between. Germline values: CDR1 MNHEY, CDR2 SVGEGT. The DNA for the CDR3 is TGTGCCAGCAGTTACAGGGTAGGAGGTGGGAACACTGAAGCTTTCTTT. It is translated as CASSYRVGGGNTEAFF.

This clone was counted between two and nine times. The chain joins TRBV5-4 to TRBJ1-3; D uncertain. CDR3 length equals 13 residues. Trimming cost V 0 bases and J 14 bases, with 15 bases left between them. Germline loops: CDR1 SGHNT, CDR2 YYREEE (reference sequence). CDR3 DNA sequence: TGTGCCAGCAGCTTGGCCGAAAGACGTCGGCTATATTTT. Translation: CASSLAERRRLYF.

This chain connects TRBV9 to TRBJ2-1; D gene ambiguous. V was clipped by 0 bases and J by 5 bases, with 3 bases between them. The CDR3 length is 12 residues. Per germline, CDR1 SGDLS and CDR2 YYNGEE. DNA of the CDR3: TGTGCCAGCAGCGTAGGAAACAATGAGCAGTTCTTC. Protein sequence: CASSVGNNEQFF.

This CDR3 reads CASSLGAGSTDTQYF. For the CDR3, the DNA is TGTGCCAGCAGCTTGGGGGCAGGGAGCACAGATACGCAGTATTTT. The genes are TRBV5-6 and TRBJ2-3; D might be TRBD1 (5 bases). Germline CDR1 SGHDT, CDR2 YYEEEE. The CDR3 consists of 15 residues. The ends were cut back, 0 bases at V and 0 bases at J, with 8 bases in the middle.

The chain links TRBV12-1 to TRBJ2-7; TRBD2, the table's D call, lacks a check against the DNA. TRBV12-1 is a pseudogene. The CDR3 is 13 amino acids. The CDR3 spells CASSFPVSYEQYF. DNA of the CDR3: TGTGCCAGCAGCTTTCCCGTTTCCTACGAGCAGTACTTC.

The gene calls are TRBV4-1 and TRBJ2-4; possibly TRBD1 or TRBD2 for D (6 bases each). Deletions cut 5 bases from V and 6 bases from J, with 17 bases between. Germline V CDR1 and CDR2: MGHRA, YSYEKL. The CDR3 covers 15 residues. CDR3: CASSYGTGAGNIQYF. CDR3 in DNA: TGCGCCAGCAGCTACGGGACGGGGGCCGGAAACATTCAGTACTTC.

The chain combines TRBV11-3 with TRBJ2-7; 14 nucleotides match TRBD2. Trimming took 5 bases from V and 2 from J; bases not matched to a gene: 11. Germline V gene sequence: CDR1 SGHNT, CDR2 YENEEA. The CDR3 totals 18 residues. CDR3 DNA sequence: TGTGCCAGCAGCCAACGCGGACTAGCGGGAGGCCCCGCCTACGAGCAGTACTTC. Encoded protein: CASSQRGLAGGPAYEQYF.

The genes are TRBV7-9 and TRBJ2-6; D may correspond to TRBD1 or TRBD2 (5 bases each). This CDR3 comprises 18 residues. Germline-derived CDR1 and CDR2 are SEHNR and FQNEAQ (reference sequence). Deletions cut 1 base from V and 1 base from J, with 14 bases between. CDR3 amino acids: CASSLGGVLISGANVLTF. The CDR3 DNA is TGTGCCAGCAGCTTAGGAGGGGTACTAATATCTGGGGCCAACGTCCTGACTTTC.

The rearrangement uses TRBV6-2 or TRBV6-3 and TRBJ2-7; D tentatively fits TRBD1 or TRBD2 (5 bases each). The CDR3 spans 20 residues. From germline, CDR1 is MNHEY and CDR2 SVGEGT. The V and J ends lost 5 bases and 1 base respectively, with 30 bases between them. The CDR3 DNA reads TGTGCCAGCAGTCTGAAGAACAAAACATCAAGGGACCGCACGTCCTACGAGCAGTACTTC. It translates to CASSLKNKTSRDRTSYEQYF.

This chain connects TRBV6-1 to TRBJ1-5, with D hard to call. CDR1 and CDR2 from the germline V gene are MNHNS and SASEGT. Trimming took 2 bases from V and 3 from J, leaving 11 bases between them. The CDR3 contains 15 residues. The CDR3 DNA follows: TGTGCCAGCAGTGAATATCGACGGTCCAATCAGCCCCAGCATTTT. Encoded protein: CASSEYRRSNQPQHF.

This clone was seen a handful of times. For the CDR3, the DNA is TGTGCCAGTAGTATAGAACCAACGGGCAGGCAGCCCCAGCATTTT. Its translation is CASSIEPTGRQPQHF. This rearrangement joins TRBV19 to TRBJ1-5; D is unresolved. The CDR3 covers 15 residues. CDR1 and CDR2 from the germline V gene are LNHDA and SQIVND (reference sequence). V lost 0 bases and J 7 bases, leaving 13 bases between the germline ends.

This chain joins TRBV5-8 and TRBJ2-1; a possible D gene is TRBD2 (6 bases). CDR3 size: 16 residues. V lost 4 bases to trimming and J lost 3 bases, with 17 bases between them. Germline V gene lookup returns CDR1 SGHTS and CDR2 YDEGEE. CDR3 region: CASSPTGTYLYNEQFF. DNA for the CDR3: TGTGCCAGCAGCCCTACGGGGACTTACCTCTACAATGAGCAGTTCTTC. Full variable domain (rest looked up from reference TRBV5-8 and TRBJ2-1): EAGVTQSPTHLIKTRGQQATLRCSPISGHTSVYWYQQALGLGLQFLLWYDEGEERNRGNFPPRFSGRQFPNYSSELNVNALELEDSALYLCASSPTGTYLYNEQFFGPGTRLTVL.

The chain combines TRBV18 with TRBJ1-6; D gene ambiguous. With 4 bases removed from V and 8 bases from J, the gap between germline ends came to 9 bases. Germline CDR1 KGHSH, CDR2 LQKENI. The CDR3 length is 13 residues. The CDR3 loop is CASSQDSDSPLHF. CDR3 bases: TGTGCCAGCTCACAGGATTCTGATTCACCCCTCCACTTT.

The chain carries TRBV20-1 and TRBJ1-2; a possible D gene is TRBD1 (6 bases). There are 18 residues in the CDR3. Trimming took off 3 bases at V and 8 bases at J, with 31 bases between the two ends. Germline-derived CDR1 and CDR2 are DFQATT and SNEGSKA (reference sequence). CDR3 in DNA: TGCAGTGCTAGTATTGAGTGGGGACCGAGGACAAAAGGGGGGGGCTACACCTTC. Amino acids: CSASIEWGPRTKGGGYTF.

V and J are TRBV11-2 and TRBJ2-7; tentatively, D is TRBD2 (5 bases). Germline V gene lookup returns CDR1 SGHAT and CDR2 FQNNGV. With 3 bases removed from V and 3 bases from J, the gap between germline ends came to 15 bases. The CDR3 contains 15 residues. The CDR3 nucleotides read TGTGCCAGCAGCTTGTATGACCGGGATCACTACGAGCAGTACTTC. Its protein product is CASSLYDRDHYEQYF.

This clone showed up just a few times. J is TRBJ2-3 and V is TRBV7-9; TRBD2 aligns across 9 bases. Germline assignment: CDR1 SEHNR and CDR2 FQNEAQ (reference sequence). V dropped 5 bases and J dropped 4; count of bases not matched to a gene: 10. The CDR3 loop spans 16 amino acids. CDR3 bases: TGTGCCAGCAGCAAAGGAGCGGGAGGTGAGGCAGATACGCAGTATTTT. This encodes CASSKGAGGEADTQYF.